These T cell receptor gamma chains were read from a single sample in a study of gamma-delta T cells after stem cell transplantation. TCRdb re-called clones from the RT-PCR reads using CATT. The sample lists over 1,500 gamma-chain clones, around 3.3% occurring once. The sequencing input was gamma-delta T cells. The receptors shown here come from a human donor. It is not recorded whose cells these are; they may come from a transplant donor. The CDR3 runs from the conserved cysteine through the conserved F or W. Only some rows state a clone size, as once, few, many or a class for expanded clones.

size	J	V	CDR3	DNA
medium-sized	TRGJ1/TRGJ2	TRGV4	CATWDGPLYYKKLF	TGTGCCACCTGGGATGGGCCACTTTATTATAAGAAACTCTTT
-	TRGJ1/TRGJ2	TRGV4	CATWDGFFYYKKLF	TGTGCCACCTGGGACGGATTTTTCTATTATAAGAAACTCTTT
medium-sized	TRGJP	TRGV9	CALWEAELGKKIKVF	TGTGCCTTGTGGGAAGCAGAGTTGGGCAAAAAAATCAAGGTATTT
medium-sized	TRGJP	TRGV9	CALWEVSELGKKIKVF	TGTGCCTTGTGGGAGGTCTCGGAGTTGGGCAAAAAAATCAAGGTATTT
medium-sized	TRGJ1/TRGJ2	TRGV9	CALWEVRTTYYKKLF	TGTGCCTTGTGGGAGGTGCGGACAACTTATTATAAGAAACTCTTT
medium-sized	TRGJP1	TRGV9	CALWARFKIF	TGTGCCTTGTGGGCAAGGTTCAAGATATTT
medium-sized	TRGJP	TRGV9	CALWEVGNRVGKKIKVF	TGTGCCTTGTGGGAGGTGGGGAACAGGGTGGGCAAAAAAATCAAGGTATTT
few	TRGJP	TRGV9	CALWEAAWQELGKKIKVF	TGTGCCTTGTGGGAGGCCGCGTGGCAAGAGTTGGGCAAAAAAATCAAGGTATTT
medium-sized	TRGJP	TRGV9	CALWEVQAELGKKIKVF	TGTGCCTTGTGGGAGGTGCAGGCTGAGTTGGGCAAAAAAATCAAGGTATTT
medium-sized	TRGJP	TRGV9	CALWDLQELGKKIKVF	TGTGCCTTGTGGGACCTGCAAGAGTTGGGCAAAAAAATCAAGGTATTT
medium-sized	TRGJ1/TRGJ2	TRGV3	CATWDQNYYKKLF	TGTGCCACCTGGGATCAGAATTATTATAAGAAACTCTTT
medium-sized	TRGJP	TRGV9	CALWEATQELGKKIKVF	TGTGCCTTGTGGGAGGCTACTCAAGAGTTGGGCAAAAAAATCAAGGTATTT
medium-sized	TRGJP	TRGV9	CALWEVQSRGQLGKKIKVF	TGTGCCTTGTGGGAGGTGCAATCAAGGGGCCAGTTGGGCAAAAAAATCAAGGTATTT
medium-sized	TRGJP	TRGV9	CALWEVQGGRQELGKKIKVF	TGTGCCTTGTGGGAGGTGCAGGGAGGGCGTCAAGAGTTGGGCAAAAAAATCAAGGTATTT
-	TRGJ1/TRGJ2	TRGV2	CATWDGGVGRKLF	TGTGCCACCTGGGACGGGGGCGTGGGTAGGAAACTCTTT
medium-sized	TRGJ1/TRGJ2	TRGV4	CATWDVYKKLF	TGTGCCACCTGGGATGTTTATAAGAAACTCTTT
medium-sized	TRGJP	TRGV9	CALWGQELGKKIKVF	TGTGCCTTGTGGGGTCAAGAGTTGGGCAAAAAAATCAAGGTATTT
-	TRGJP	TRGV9	CALWEVDPGDQLGKKIKVF	TGTGCCTTGTGGGAGGTGGACCCGGGGGATCAGTTGGGCAAAAAAATCAAGGTATTT
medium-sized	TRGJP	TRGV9	CALWEEPQELGKKIKVF	TGTGCCTTGTGGGAAGAGCCCCAAGAGTTGGGCAAAAAAATCAAGGTATTT
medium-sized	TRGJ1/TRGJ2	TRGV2	CATWDGRPNYYKKLF	TGTGCCACCTGGGACGGGCGACCGAATTATTATAAGAAACTCTTT
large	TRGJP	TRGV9	CALWEVRELGKKIKVF	TGTGCCTTGTGGGAGGTGCGTGAGTTGGGCAAAAAAATCAAGGTATTT
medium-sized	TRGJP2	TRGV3	CATWDRRGDWIKTF	TGTGCCACCTGGGACAGGCGGGGTGATTGGATCAAGACGTTT
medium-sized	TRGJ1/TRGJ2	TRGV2	CATWDGKYYKKLF	TGTGCCACCTGGGACGGCAAATATTATAAGAAACTCTTT
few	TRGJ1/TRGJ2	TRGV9	CALWEGDYYKKLF	TGTGCCCTGTGGGAGGGGGATTATTATAAGAAACTCTTT
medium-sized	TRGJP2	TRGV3	CATWDRPKVGSDWIKTF	TGTGCCACCTGGGACAGGCCGAAAGTGGGTAGCGATTGGATCAAGACGTTT
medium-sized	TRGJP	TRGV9	CALWEATQELGKKIKVF	TGTGCCTTGTGGGAGGCAACGCAAGAGTTGGGCAAAAAAATCAAGGTATTT
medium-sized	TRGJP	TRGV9	CALWETSQELGKKIKVF	TGTGCCTTGTGGGAGACTTCGCAAGAGTTGGGCAAAAAAATCAAGGTATTT
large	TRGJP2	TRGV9	CALWEVLYIYSSDWIKTF	TGTGCCTTGTGGGAGGTGCTATATATTTATAGTAGTGATTGGATCAAGACGTTT
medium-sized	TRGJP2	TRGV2	CATWDEGIKTF	TGTGCCACCTGGGACGAAGGGATCAAGACGTTT
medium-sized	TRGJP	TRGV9	CALWEVYGELGKKIKVF	TGTGCCTTGTGGGAGGTGTATGGAGAGTTGGGCAAAAAAATCAAGGTATTT
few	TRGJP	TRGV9	CALWAQQGLGKKIKVF	TGTGCCTTGTGGGCGCAACAAGGGTTGGGCAAAAAAATCAAGGTATTT
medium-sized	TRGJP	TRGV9	CALWEPQELGKKIKVF	TGTGCCTTGTGGGAGCCTCAAGAGTTGGGCAAAAAAATCAAGGTATTT
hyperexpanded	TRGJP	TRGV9	CALWEALEELGKKIKVF	TGTGCCTTGTGGGAGGCACTAGAAGAGTTGGGCAAAAAAATCAAGGTATTT
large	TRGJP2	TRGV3	CATWDRRSSDWIKTF	TGTGCCACCTGGGACAGGCGGAGTAGTGATTGGATCAAGACGTTT
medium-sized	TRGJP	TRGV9	CALWEVQNGELGKKIKVF	TGTGCCTTGTGGGAGGTGCAGAATGGAGAGTTGGGCAAAAAAATCAAGGTATTT
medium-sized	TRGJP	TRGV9	CALWEVLQELGKKIKVF	TGTGCCTTGTGGGAGGTCTTACAAGAGTTGGGCAAAAAAATCAAGGTATTT
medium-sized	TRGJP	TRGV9	CALWATQELGKKIKVF	TGTGCCTTGTGGGCGACGCAGGAGTTGGGCAAAAAAATCAAGGTATTT
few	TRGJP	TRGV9	CALWEVAQELGKKIKVF	TGTGCCTTGTGGGAGGTGGCGCAAGAGTTGGGCAAAAAAATCAAGGTATTT
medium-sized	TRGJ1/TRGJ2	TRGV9	CALWEDYKKLF	TGTGCCTTGTGGGAGGATTATAAGAAACTCTTT
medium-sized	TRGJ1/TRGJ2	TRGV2	CATWDEEEKLF	TGTGCCACCTGGGACGAGGAGGAGAAACTCTTT
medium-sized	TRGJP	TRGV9	CALWEIEELGKKIKVF	TGTGCCTTGTGGGAAATTGAAGAGTTGGGCAAAAAAATCAAGGTATTT
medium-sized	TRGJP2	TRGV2	CATWDGQEGSDWIKTF	TGTGCCACCTGGGACGGGCAGGAGGGTAGTGATTGGATCAAGACGTTT
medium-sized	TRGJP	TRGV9	CALWEVQSSSKFRSELGKKIKVF	TGTGCCTTGTGGGAGGTGCAATCGAGCTCGAAATTTCGGTCCGAGTTGGGCAAAAAAATCAAGGTATTT
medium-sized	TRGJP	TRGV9	CALWEVLSDQELGKKIKVF	TGTGCCTTGTGGGAGGTGCTGTCCGATCAAGAGTTGGGCAAAAAAATCAAGGTATTT
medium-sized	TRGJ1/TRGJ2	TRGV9	CALWEASNYYKKLF	TGTGCCTTGTGGGAGGCCTCGAATTATTATAAGAAACTCTTT
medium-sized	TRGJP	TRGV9	CALWETELGKKIKVF	TGTGCCTTGTGGGAGACTGAGTTGGGCAAAAAAATCAAGGTATTT
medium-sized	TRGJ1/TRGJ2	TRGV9	CALWEVHTEKLF	TGTGCCTTGTGGGAGGTGCATACTGAGAAACTCTTT
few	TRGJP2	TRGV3	CATWDHRPDSSDWIKTF	TGTGCCACCTGGGACCACAGGCCAGATAGTAGTGATTGGATCAAGACGTTT
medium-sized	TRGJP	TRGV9	CALWEVHPQELGKKIKVF	TGTGCCTTGTGGGAGGTGCATCCCCAAGAGTTGGGCAAAAAAATCAAGGTATTT
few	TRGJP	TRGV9	CALWEAPSLMELGKKIKVF	TGTGCCTTGTGGGAGGCACCTAGCCTGATGGAGTTGGGCAAAAAAATCAAGGTATTT
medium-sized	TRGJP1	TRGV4	CATCRLRNTTGWFKIF	TGTGCCACCTGCCGCCTTAGAAATACCACTGGTTGGTTCAAGATATTT
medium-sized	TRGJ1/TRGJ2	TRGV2	CATWENYKKLF	TGTGCCACCTGGGAAAATTATAAGAAACTCTTT